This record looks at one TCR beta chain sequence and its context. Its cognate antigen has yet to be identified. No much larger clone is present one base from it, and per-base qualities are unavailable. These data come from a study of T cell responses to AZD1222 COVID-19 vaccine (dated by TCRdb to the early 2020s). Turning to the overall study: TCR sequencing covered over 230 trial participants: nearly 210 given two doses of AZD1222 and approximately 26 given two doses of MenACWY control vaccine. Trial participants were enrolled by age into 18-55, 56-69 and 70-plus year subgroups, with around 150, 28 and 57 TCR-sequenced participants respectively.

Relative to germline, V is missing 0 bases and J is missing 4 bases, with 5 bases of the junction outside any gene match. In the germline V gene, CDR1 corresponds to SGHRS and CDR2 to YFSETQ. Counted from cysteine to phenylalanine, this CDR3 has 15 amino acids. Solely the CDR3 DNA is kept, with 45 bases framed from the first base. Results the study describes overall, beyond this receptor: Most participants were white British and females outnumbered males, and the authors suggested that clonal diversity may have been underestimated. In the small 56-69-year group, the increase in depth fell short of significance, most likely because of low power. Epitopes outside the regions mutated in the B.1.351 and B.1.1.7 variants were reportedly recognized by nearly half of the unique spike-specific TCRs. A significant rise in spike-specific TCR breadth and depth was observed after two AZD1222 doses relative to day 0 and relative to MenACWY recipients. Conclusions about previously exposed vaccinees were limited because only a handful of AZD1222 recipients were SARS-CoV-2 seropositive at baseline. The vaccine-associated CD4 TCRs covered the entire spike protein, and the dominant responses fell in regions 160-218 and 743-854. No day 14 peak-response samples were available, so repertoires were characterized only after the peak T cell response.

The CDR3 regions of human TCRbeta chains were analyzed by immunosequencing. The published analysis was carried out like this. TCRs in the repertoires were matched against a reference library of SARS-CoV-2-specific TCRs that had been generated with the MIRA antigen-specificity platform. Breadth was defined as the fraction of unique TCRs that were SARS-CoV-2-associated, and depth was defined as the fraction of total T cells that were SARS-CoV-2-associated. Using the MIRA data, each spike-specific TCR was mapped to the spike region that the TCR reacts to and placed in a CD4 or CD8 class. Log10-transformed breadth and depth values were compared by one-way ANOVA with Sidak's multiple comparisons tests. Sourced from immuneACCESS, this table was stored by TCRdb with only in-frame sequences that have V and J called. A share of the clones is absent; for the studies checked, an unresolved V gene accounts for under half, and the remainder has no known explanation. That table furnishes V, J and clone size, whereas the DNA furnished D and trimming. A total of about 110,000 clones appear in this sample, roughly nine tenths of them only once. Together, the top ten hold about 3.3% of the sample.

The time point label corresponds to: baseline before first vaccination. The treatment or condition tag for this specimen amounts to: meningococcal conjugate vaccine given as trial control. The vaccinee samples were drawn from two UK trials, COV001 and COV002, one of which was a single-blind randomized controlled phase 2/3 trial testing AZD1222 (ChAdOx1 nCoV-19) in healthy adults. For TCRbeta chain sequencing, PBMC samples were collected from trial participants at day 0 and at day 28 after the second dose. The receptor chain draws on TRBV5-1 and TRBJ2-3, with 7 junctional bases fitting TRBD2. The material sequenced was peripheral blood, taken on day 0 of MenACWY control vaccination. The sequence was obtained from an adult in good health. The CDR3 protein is CASSLAGEGSDTQYF. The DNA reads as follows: TGCGCCAGCAGCTTGGCTGGGGAGGGTTCAGATACGCAGTATTTT.